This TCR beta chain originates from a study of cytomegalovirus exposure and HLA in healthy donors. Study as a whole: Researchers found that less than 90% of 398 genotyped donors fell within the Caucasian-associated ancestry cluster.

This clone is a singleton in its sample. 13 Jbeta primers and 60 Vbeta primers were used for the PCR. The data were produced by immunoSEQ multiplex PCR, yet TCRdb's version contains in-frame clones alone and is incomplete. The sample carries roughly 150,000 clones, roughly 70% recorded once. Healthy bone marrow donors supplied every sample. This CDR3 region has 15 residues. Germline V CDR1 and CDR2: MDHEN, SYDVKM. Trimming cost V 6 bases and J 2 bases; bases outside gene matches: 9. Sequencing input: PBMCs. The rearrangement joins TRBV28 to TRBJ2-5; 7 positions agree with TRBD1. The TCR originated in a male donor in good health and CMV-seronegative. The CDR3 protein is CASSPRGTVQETQYF. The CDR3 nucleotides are TGTGCCAGCAGCCCGAGGGGGACAGTACAAGAGACCCAGTACTTC.